Each of the 4 T cell receptor beta chains below was sequenced from the same sample in a study of OX40 agonist ivuxolimab in advanced cancers. Sequencing was performed with immunoSEQ multiplex PCR; in TCRdb, only in-frame clones are kept and a portion is missing. Here the sample spans 20,000 to 25,000 clones, around four fifths being singletons. The source was CD4+ or CD8+ T cells sorted from blood, collected in a trial of the OX40 agonist ivuxolimab. These receptors all come from an adult with an advanced solid tumor such as melanoma, head and neck, liver or kidney cancer.

This clone was seen only a few times. The chain has TRBV7-2 and TRBJ2-2; D is ambiguous. Germline CDR1 is SGHTA and CDR2 is FQGNSA. This CDR3 contains 15 residues. V was clipped by 1 base and J by 4 bases, with 10 bases between them. The CDR3 region is CASSLVRAGTGELFF. CDR3 in DNA: TGTGCCAGCAGCTTAGTTAGGGCCGGCACCGGGGAGCTGTTTTTT. The full variable domain, rest sourced from reference TRBV7-2 and TRBJ2-2, is GAGVSQSPSNKVTEKGKDVELRCDPISGHTALYWYRQSLGQGLEFLIYFQGNSAPDKSGLPSDRFSAERTGGSVSTLTIQRTQQEDSAVYLCASSLVRAGTGELFFGEGSRLTVL.

The chain uses TRBV2 and TRBJ2-5; D gene uncertain. This CDR3 spans 13 amino acids. Germline V gene lookup returns CDR1 SNHLY and CDR2 FYNNEI. V was pared by 7 bases and J by 2 bases, with 11 bases between. The CDR3 spells CASIQGPQETQYF. The CDR3 DNA reads TGTGCCAGCATCCAAGGCCCTCAAGAGACCCAGTACTTC.

The CDR3 is CASSGTPGSRELFF. Written as DNA, the CDR3 is TGTGCCAGCAGCGGGACTCCCGGGAGTAGGGAGCTGTTTTTT. This chain links TRBV7-2 with TRBJ2-2; TRBD2 might be the D (6 bases). This CDR3 has 14 amino acids. Germline V gene lookup returns CDR1 SGHTA and CDR2 FQGNSA. The V end lost 5 bases, the J end lost 9 bases, and 16 bases lay between the germline ends.

This chain connects TRBV2 to TRBJ1-1; D possibly corresponds to TRBD1 (6 bases). V was pared by 4 bases and J by 2 bases, with 8 bases between. CDR1 and CDR2 from the germline V gene are SNHLY and FYNNEI. The CDR3 totals 13 residues. CDR3 DNA: TGTGCCAGCAGTGTGGGGACAAACACTGAAGCTTTCTTT. Protein: CASSVGTNTEAFF.